This T cell receptor (beta chain) was sequenced in a study of Graves' ophthalmopathy and Graves' hyperthyroidism. Overall study findings and caveats: Most expanded thyroid clonotypes above 0.001 frequency also appeared in blood. From stable hyperthyroidism, ophthalmopathy was separated by a 13-signature model with 87.88% sensitivity and 75% to 82% specificity.

Under 3 months in duration, the ophthalmopathy in affected donors had moderate-to-severe activity, CAS ≥3 and NOSPECS ≥4. Uncontrolled infections, other autoimmune diseases, pregnancy or lactation barred patients from enrollment. This CDR3 comprises 13 residues. Germline CDR1 reads MDHEN; CDR2 reads SYDVKM. Between the trimmed V and J ends, which lost 6 bases and 7 bases, there was a span of 15 bases. The sequenced template was RNA, covering the TCR beta CDR3 region. Second-round multiplex PCR followed a first-round RT-PCR using HTBI primers. TCRdb analysed the multiplex PCR reads with MiXCR anew, one entry per CDR3 protein. The data show approximately 210,000 distinct CDR3 sequences, about 32% seen once. This clonotype was seen ten or more times. Its antigen is unidentified.

Material for sequencing was peripheral blood. This chain connects TRBV28 to TRBJ1-1, with D possibly TRBD1 on 6 matching bases. The TCR sequence derives from a man aged 50 to 60 with Graves' ophthalmopathy. CDR3 nucleotide sequence: TGTGCCAGCAGACCAGGGTGGGGGCTTGAAGCTTTCTTT. It encodes CASRPGWGLEAFF.